This T cell receptor (beta chain) was captured by sequencing in a study of T cells in localized non-small cell lung cancer (dated by TCRdb to 2018 to 2021). With regard to the full study: Comparing tumors with uninvolved tumor-adjacent lungs, the study looked at the T cell repertoires of approximately 240 patients with early-stage NSCLC. All 240 or so NSCLC patients in the cohort were treatment-naive and had localized lung tumors that were resected. A mean age of around 66 years was recorded for the NSCLC patients, of whom 120 to 150 were male and about a hundred were female.

At diagnosis, tumor, uninvolved tumor-adjacent lung and peripheral blood were collected and then preserved as a mix of FFPE and fresh-frozen material. For TCR repertoire profiling, the blood samples were analyzed as peripheral blood mononuclear cells. The immunoSEQ Assay was used to sequence TCR beta CDR3 regions from DNA. The source study handled its data this way. To compute T cell density, TCR beta template counts were normalized to usable DNA, which was estimated by amplifying housekeeping genes. The preseqR package was used to estimate richness by extrapolating to 400,000 templates for PBMC samples and to 120,000 templates for tissue samples. Clonality was defined as one minus Pielou's evenness. Tissue-enriched TCRs were identified through differential abundance testing performed on productive amino-acid clonotypes, with a minimum total count of 5 and an alpha of 0.1. Repertoire overlap between compartments was quantified with the Jaccard Index and Morisita Overlap Index. TCR beta CDR3s were clustered by GLIPH together with public tetramer-defined viral CDR3s, and at least three viral sequences plus V-gene enrichment were required for viral motifs. The source is immuneACCESS, and TCRdb retained only in-frame sequences with V and J called. Part of the clones is not carried over; for the studies checked, unresolved V genes explain less than half of this, and the remainder is unexplained. That table supplies the V and J calls and clone size; D and trimming were determined from the DNA. Recorded for this sample are about 25,000 clones; about nine tenths of them occurred a single time. 9.4% of the sample is held by the ten biggest clonotypes.

Here is what the overall study found, with its caveats: Uninvolved tumor-adjacent lung showed the highest T cell clonality, higher than tumor, which suggests more focused antigenic responses in the adjacent lung. Because the study design was exploratory, TCR variables were selected using unadjusted p-values without false-discovery rate correction. Because multi-region tumor sequencing was not done, intratumor heterogeneity could not be ruled out. Of the top 100 tumor clones, a median of roughly 60 were detected in paired uninvolved adjacent lung; roughly 26 were also among that lung's top 100. Longer overall survival was associated with higher T cell density in blood, whereas shorter survival was associated with higher clonality in adjacent lung.

V is reduced by 2 bases and J by 3 bases, leaving a spacing of 16 bases between them. The CDR3 numbers 16 residues from cysteine through phenylalanine. The only DNA kept is the CDR3, 48 bases in frame from the first base. CDR1 and CDR2 (MGHDK, SYGVNS) derive from the germline V gene. Concerning this clone: Its recognized antigen is unknown. The sample holds no much larger clone one base away, and base qualities are not on file.

The receptor chain draws on TRBV25-1 and TRBJ1-1, with the D gene too uncertain to name. The sequences come from peripheral blood mononuclear cells, collected before any cancer treatment. This clonotype was obtained from a woman aged 35-70 years with stage III lung adenocarcinoma. The CDR3 corresponds to CASSERQPGRDTEAFF. The DNA sequence is TGTGCCAGCAGTGAACGGCAGCCCGGACGGGACACTGAAGCTTTCTTT.